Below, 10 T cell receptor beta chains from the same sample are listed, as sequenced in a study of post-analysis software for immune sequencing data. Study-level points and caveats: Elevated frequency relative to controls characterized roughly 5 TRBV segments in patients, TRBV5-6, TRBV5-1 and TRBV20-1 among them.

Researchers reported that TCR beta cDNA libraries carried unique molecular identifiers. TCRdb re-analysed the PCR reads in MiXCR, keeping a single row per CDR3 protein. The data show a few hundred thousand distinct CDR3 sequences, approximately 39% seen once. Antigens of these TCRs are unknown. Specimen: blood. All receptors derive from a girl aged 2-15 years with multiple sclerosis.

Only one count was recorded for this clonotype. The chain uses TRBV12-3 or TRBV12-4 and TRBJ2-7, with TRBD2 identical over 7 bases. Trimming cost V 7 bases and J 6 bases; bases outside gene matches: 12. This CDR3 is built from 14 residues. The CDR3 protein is CASTFGSGAAEQYF. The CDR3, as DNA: TGTGCCAGCACCTTCGGGAGCGGGGCGGCCGAGCAGTACTTC.

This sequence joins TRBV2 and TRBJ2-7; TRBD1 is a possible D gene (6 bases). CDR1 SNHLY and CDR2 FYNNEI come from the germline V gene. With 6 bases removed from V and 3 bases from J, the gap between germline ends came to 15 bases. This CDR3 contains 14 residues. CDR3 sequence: CASRGGGGNYEQYF. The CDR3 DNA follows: TGTGCCAGCAGGGGTGGGGGCGGCAACTACGAGCAGTACTTC.

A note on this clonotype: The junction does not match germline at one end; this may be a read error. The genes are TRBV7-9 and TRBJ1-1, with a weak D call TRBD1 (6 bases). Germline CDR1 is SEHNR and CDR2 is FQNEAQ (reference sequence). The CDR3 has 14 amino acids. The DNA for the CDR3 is TGTGCCAGCGGCTTATGGACAGCTGACACTGAAGCTTTCTTT. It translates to CASGLWTADTEAFF.

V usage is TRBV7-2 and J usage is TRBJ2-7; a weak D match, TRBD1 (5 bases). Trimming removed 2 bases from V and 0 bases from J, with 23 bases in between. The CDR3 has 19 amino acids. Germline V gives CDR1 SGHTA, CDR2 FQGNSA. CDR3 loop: CASSLPNVSSQGFSYEQYF. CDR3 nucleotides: TGTGCCAGCAGCTTACCCAATGTCTCGAGCCAGGGTTTCTCCTACGAGCAGTACTTC.

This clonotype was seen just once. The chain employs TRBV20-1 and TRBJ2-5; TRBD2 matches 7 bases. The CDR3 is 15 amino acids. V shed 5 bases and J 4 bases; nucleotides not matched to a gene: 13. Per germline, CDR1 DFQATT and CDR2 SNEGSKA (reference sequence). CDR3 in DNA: TGCAGTGCTCCGAGCGGGGCCGCGGGGTTAGAGACCCAGTACTTC. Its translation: CSAPSGAAGLETQYF.

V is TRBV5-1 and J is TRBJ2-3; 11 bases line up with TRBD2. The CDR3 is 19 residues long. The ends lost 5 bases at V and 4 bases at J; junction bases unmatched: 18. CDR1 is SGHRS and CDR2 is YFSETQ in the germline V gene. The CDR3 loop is CASRRTVAGSGRAPDTQYF. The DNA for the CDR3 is TGCGCCAGCAGACGGACAGTCGCGGGTAGCGGGAGGGCCCCAGATACGCAGTATTTT.

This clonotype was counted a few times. The CDR3 spells CASRSNTEAFF. CDR3 nucleotides: TGTGCCAGCAGGAGCAACACTGAAGCTTTCTTT. The V gene is TRBV12-3 or TRBV12-4, the J gene TRBJ1-1; D not resolved. The CDR3 is made up of 11 amino acids. The V gene lost 6 bases and the J gene lost 2 bases, with 4 bases spanning the gap.

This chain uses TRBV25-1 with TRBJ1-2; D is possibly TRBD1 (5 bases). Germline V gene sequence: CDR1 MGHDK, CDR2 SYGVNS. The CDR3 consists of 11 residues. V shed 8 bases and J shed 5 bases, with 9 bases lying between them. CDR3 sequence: CASGAGYGYTF. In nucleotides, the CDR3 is TGTGCCAGCGGGGCAGGGTATGGCTACACCTTC.

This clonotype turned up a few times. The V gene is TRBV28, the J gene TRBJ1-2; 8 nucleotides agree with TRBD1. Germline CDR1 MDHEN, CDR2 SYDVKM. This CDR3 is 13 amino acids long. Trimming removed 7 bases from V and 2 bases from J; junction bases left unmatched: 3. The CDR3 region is CASKDRVNYGYTF. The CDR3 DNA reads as TGTGCCAGCAAGGACAGGGTGAACTATGGCTACACCTTC.

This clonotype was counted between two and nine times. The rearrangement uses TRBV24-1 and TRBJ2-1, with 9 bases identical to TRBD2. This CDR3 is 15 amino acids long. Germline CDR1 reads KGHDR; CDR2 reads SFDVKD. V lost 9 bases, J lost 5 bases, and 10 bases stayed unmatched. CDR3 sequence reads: CATSAPLAGNNEQFF. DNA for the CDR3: TGTGCCACCTCTGCTCCGCTAGCGGGGAACAATGAGCAGTTCTTC.